Shown below are 11 T cell receptor beta chains from a single sample sequenced in a study of CD8+ T cells in alopecia areata. Following RNA extraction, reverse transcription yielded cDNA that acted as the sequencing template. The data were produced by immunoSEQ multiplex PCR, yet TCRdb's version contains in-frame clones alone and is incomplete. The sample has 160,000 or so clones; around half are singletons. The sample was CD8+ T cells sorted from blood, taken at week 0. The receptor set was obtained from a human donor with alopecia areata.

This sequence joins TRBV19 and TRBJ1-1; D gene uncertain. This CDR3 is 13 amino acids long. Germline CDR1 and CDR2: LNHDA and SQIVND (reference sequence). Trimming took off 2 bases at V and 4 bases at J, with 8 bases between the two ends. Written as DNA, the CDR3 is TGTGCCAGTAGTATATCCGTTTCCACTGAAGCTTTCTTT. Protein product: CASSISVSTEAFF.

The chain's CDR3 is CATKGGVLYNEQFF. Written as DNA, the CDR3 is TGTGCCACCAAGGGGGGGGTTCTGTACAATGAGCAGTTCTTC. The chain has TRBV28 and TRBJ2-1, with D maybe TRBD2 (7 bases). The CDR3 has 14 residues. Germline CDR1 is MDHEN and CDR2 is SYDVKM. V lost 10 bases to trimming and J lost 4 bases, with 17 bases between them.

This clone was observed a handful of times. The V gene is TRBV9, the J gene TRBJ2-4; 10 bases match TRBD1. V shed 3 bases, J shed 5 bases, and the junction held 2 bases outside the gene matches. CDR3 length equals 14 residues. The germline gives CDR1 SGDLS, CDR2 YYNGEE. CDR3 coding DNA: TGTGCCAGCAGCGGACAGGGGGCAGAAAACATTCAGTACTTC. This gives the protein CASSGQGAENIQYF. The full variable domain, in which reference TRBV9 and TRBJ2-4 provide the parts outside the CDR3, is DSGVTQTPKHLITATGQRVTLRCSPRSGDLSVYWYQQSLDQGLQFLIQYYNGEERAKGNILERFSAQQFPDLHSELNLSSLELGDSALYFCASSGQGAENIQYFGAGTRLSVL.

Only one count was recorded for this clone. V usage is TRBV29-1 and J usage is TRBJ1-2, with D possibly TRBD1 on 6 matching bases. The germline CDR1 and CDR2 sequences are SQVTM and ANQGSEA. Trimming took off 2 bases at V and 5 bases at J, with 18 bases between the two ends. The CDR3 consists of 15 residues. The chain's CDR3 is CSVEYITGTRYGYTF. CDR3 bases: TGCAGCGTTGAATATATAACCGGGACACGGTATGGCTACACCTTC.

V gene TRBV6-4 combines with J gene TRBJ2-3; D gene uncertain. V was clipped by 3 bases and J by 2 bases, with 12 bases between them. The CDR3 length is 15 residues. Per germline, CDR1 MRHNA and CDR2 SNTAGT. For the CDR3, the DNA is TGTGCCAGCAGTGAGGCTGTGACCTTCACAGATACGCAGTATTTT. Its translation: CASSEAVTFTDTQYF.

This clone occurred a few times. The chain joins TRBV7-6 to TRBJ2-3; no firm D call. This CDR3 contains 14 residues. The V gene lost 3 bases and the J gene lost 1 base, with 8 bases spanning the gap. Germline values: CDR1 SGHVS, CDR2 FNYEAQ. The CDR3: CASSFAWGTDTQYF. The CDR3 DNA is TGTGCCAGCAGCTTCGCCTGGGGCACAGATACGCAGTATTTT.

The chain has TRBV19 and TRBJ1-1; D gene ambiguous. This CDR3 comprises 13 residues. CDR1 and CDR2 from the germline V gene are LNHDA and SQIVND (reference sequence). V gave up 6 bases and J gave up 1 base, with 9 bases separating them. This CDR3 is CASSPEGNTEAFF. CDR3 coding DNA: TGTGCCAGTAGCCCGGAGGGGAACACTGAAGCTTTCTTT.

The gene calls are TRBV7-8 and TRBJ2-5; unclear D gene. V lost 0 bases and J 1 base, leaving 12 bases between the germline ends. The CDR3 is 16 residues long. Germline loops: CDR1 SGHVS, CDR2 FQNEAQ. The CDR3 loop is CASSLAMSRAQETQYF. In DNA form, the CDR3 reads TGTGCCAGCAGCTTAGCGATGAGTCGGGCCCAAGAGACCCAGTACTTC.

J is TRBJ2-1 and V is TRBV19; D unresolved. Trimming took 3 bases from V and 9 from J, leaving 9 bases between them. This CDR3 is 12 amino acids long. Germline values: CDR1 LNHDA, CDR2 SQIVND (reference sequence). The CDR3 coding sequence is TGTGCCAGTAGTATTGGGTTAAGTGAGCAGTTCTTC. As protein: CASSIGLSEQFF. Full variable domain (outside the CDR3, taken from reference TRBV19 and TRBJ2-1): DGGITQSPKYLFRKEGQNVTLSCEQNLNHDAMYWYRQDPGQGLRLIYYSQIVNDFQKGDIAEGYSVSREKKESFPLTVTSAQKNPTAFYLCASSIGLSEQFFGPGTRLTVL.

The V and J genes are TRBV6-5 and TRBJ1-1, with D maybe TRBD1 (5 bases). Trimming removed 6 bases at V and 4 bases at J, with 18 bases between. The CDR3 sequence is 15 residues long. Germline V lookup: CDR1 MNHEY, CDR2 SVGAGI. CDR3 DNA sequence: TGTGCCAGCAGCCCCGGGGTAGGGGCCGGCACTGAAGCTTTCTTT. As protein: CASSPGVGAGTEAFF.

This clone was counted between two and nine times. The CDR3 DNA follows: TGTGCCAGCAGCCAAGAGGGGATAGGGATTTATAATTCACCCCTCCACTTT. Its protein product is CASSQEGIGIYNSPLHF. The J gene is TRBJ1-6, the V gene TRBV14, with D hard to call. The V end was cut by 0 bases, the J end by 4 bases, with 13 bases between. The CDR3 consists of 17 residues. CDR1 and CDR2 from the germline V gene are SGHDN and FVKESK.